These T cell receptor beta chains were read from a single sample in a study of spatial heterogeneity in lung cancer. Each CDR3 protein gets one entry after TCRdb re-called the 5' RACE reads with MiXCR. The table records about 39,000 distinct CDR3 sequences, 3% to 3.5% of them present only once. Sequences were derived from normal lung tissue next to the tumor, sampled at surgery. These receptors came from a male donor with early-stage non-small cell lung cancer. Both conserved end residues are part of each CDR3. The order of the fields is V gene, J gene, clone size, CDR3 protein. Where a row states a size, it is once, few, many or the class of an expanded clone; other rows omit it.

V: TRBV5-1; J: TRBJ1-2; size: few; CDR3: CASRDNYGYTF
V: TRBV7-2; J: TRBJ2-6; size: .; CDR3: CASSSSGTGLSGANVLTF
V: TRBV18; J: TRBJ1-2; size: many; CDR3: CASSTGTVNYGYTF
V: TRBV5-1; J: TRBJ2-3; size: many; CDR3: CASSFGQVADTQYF
V: TRBV7-9; J: TRBJ1-4; size: many; CDR3: CASSLLQTTNEKLFF
V: TRBV12-3/TRBV12-4; J: TRBJ2-7; size: many; CDR3: CASSLGGQGAYEQYF
V: TRBV5-1; J: TRBJ2-5; size: many; CDR3: CASSLGSGYQETQYF
V: TRBV12-3/TRBV12-4; J: TRBJ1-4; size: few; CDR3: CASSAPGLGEKLFF
V: TRBV6-2/TRBV6-3; J: TRBJ2-3; size: .; CDR3: CASSSNTDTQYF
V: TRBV5-1; J: TRBJ2-1; size: .; CDR3: CASISGGAINEQFF
V: TRBV7-2; J: TRBJ1-5; size: many; CDR3: CASSLTVSNQPQHF
V: TRBV6-2/TRBV6-3; J: TRBJ1-1; size: many; CDR3: CASMRDKYTEAFF
V: TRBV20-1; J: TRBJ2-7; size: many; CDR3: CSGRGLAGGSYEQYF
V: TRBV6-5; J: TRBJ1-4; size: .; CDR3: CATGRTGLNEKLFF
V: TRBV4-3; J: TRBJ2-2; size: many; CDR3: CASSQGPGRNTGELFF
V: TRBV3-1; J: TRBJ2-5; size: many; CDR3: CASSQDQPGETQYF
V: TRBV7-6; J: TRBJ2-7; size: many; CDR3: CASSSQRSSYEQYF